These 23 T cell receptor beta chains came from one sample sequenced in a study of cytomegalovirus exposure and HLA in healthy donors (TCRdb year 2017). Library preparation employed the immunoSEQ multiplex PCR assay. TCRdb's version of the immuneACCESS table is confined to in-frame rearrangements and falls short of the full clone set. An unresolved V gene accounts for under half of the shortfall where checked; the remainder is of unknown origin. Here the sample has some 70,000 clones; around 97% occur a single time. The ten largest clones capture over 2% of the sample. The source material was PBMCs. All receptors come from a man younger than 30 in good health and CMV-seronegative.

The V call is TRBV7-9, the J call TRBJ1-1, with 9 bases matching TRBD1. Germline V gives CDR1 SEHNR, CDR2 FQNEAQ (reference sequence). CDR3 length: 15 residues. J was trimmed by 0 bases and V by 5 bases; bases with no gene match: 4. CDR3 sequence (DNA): TGTGCCAGCAGCACGAGACAGGGGGTGAACACTGAAGCTTTCTTT. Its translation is CASSTRQGVNTEAFF. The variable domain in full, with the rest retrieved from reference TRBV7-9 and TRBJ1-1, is DTGVSQNPRHKITKRGQNVTFRCDPISEHNRLYWYRQTLGQGPEFLTYFQNEAQLEKSRLLSDRFSAERPKGSFSTLEIQRTEQGDSAMYLCASSTRQGVNTEAFFGQGTRLTVV.

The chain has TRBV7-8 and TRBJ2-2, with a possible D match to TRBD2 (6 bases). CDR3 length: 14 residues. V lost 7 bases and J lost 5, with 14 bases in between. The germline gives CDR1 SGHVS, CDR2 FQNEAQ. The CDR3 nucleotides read TGTGCCAGCAACCCTACTAGCTATACCGGGGAGCTGTTTTTT. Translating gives CASNPTSYTGELFF.

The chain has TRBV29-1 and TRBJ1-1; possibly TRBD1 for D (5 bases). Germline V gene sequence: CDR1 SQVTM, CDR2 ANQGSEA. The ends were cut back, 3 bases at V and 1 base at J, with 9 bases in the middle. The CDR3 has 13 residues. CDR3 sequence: CSVEKGRNTEAFF. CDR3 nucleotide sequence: TGCAGCGTTGAGAAGGGGCGGAACACTGAAGCTTTCTTT.

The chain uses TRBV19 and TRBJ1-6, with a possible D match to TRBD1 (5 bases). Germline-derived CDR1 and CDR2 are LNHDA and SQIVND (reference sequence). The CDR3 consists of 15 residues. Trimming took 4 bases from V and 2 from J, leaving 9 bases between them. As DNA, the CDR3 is TGTGCCAGTAGTAACGGCAGGGCCTATAATTCACCCCTCCACTTT. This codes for CASSNGRAYNSPLHF.

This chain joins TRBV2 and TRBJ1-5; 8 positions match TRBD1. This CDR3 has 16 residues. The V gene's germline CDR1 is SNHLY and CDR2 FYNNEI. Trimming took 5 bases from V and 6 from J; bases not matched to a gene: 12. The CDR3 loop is CASSFPTGDLSQPQHF. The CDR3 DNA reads TGTGCCAGCAGTTTTCCGACAGGGGATCTCAGTCAGCCCCAGCATTTT.

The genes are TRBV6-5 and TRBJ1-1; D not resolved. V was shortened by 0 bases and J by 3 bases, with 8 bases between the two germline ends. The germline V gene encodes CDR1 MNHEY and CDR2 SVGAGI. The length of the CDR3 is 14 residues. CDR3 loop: CASSYSKGDTEAFF. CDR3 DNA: TGTGCCAGCAGTTACTCTAAGGGAGACACTGAAGCTTTCTTT.

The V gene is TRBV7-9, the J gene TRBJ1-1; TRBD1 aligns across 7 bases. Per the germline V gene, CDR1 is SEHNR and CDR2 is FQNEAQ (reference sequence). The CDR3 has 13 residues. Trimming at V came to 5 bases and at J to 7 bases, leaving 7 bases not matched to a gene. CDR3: CASSGGTVYEAFF. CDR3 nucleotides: TGTGCCAGCAGCGGGGGGACAGTTTATGAAGCTTTCTTT.

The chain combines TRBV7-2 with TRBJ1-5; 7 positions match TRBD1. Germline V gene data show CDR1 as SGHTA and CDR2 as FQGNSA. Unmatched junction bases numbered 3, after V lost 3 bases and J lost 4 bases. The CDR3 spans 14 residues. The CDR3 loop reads CASSFGTANQPQHF. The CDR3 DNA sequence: TGTGCCAGCAGCTTCGGGACAGCTAATCAGCCCCAGCATTTT.

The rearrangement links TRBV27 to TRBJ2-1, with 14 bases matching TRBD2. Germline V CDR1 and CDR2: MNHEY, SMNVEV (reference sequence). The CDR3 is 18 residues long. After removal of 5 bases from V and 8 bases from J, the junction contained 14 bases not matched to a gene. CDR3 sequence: CASSPGLAGVGLLDEQFF. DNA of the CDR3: TGTGCCAGCAGTCCGGGACTAGCGGGAGTGGGATTATTGGATGAGCAGTTCTTC.

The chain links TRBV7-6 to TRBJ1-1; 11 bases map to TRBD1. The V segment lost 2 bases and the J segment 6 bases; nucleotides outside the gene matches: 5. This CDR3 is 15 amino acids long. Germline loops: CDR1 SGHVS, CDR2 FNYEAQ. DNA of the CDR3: TGTGCCAGCAGCTTATTAGGACAGGGGGCCTCTGAAGCTTTCTTT. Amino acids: CASSLLGQGASEAFF.

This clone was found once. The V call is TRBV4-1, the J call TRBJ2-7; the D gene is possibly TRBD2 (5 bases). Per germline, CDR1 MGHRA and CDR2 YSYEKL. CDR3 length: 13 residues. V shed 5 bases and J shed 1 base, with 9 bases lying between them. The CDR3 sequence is CASSNGNSYEQYF. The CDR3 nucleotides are TGCGCCAGCAGCAACGGGAATTCCTACGAGCAGTACTTC.

The CDR3 loop is CASSYAGGASYGYTF. CDR3 bases: TGTGCCAGCAGTTACGCAGGGGGCGCGAGTTATGGCTACACCTTC. This chain joins TRBV6-5 and TRBJ1-2; TRBD1 matches 8 bases. V lost 2 bases to trimming and J lost 5 bases; unmatched junction nucleotides: 7. This CDR3 is built from 15 residues. Germline V gene sequence: CDR1 MNHEY, CDR2 SVGAGI.

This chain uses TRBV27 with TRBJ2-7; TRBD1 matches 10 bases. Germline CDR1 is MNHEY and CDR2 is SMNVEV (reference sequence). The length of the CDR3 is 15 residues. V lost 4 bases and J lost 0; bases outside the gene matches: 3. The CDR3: CASSWTGGSSYEQYF. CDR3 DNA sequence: TGTGCCAGCAGTTGGACAGGGGGGAGCTCCTACGAGCAGTACTTC.

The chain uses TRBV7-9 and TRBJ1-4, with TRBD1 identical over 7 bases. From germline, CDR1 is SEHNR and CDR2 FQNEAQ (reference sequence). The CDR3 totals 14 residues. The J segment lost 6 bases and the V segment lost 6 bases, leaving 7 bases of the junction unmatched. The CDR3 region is CASRSNQGDEKLFF. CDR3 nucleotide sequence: TGTGCCAGCAGATCAAACCAGGGGGATGAAAAACTGTTTTTT.

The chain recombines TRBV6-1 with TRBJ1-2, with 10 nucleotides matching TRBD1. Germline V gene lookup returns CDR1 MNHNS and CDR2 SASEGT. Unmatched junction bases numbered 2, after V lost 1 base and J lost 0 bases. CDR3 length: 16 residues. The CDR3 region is CASSEEGTGANYGYTF. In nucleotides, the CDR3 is TGTGCCAGCAGTGAAGAGGGGACAGGGGCTAACTATGGCTACACCTTC.

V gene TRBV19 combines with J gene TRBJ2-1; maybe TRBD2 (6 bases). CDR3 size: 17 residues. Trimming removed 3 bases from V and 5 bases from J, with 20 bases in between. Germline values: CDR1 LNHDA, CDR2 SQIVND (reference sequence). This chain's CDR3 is CASSMRSEGFHNNEQFF. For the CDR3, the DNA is TGTGCCAGTAGTATGAGGTCGGAGGGATTCCATAACAATGAGCAGTTCTTC.

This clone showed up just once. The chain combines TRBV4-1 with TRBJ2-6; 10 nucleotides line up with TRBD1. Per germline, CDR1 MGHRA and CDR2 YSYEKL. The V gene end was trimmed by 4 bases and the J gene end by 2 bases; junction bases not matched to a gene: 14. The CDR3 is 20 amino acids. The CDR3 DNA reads TGCGCCAGCAGCCCCGTTGGGGACAGGGGCTTTATCACTGGGGCCAACGTCCTGACTTTC. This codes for CASSPVGDRGFITGANVLTF.

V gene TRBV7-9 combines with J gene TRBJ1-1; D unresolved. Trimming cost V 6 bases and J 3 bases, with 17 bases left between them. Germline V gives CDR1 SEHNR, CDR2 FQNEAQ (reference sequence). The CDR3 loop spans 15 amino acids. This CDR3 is CASSWTAGRHTEAFF. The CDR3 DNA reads TGTGCCAGCAGTTGGACTGCCGGGCGACACACTGAAGCTTTCTTT. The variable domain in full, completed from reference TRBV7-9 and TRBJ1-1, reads DTGVSQNPRHKITKRGQNVTFRCDPISEHNRLYWYRQTLGQGPEFLTYFQNEAQLEKSRLLSDRFSAERPKGSFSTLEIQRTEQGDSAMYLCASSWTAGRHTEAFFGQGTRLTVV.

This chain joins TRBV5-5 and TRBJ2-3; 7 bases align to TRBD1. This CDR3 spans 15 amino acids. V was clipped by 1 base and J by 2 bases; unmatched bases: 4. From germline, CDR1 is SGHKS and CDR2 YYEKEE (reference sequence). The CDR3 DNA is TGTGCCAGCAGCTTGACGGGACAGAACACAGATACGCAGTATTTT. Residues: CASSLTGQNTDTQYF.

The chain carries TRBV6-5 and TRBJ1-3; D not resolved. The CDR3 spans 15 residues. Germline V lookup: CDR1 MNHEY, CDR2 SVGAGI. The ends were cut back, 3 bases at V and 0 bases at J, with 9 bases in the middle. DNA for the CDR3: TGTGCCAGCAGTTATGTGTCAGGCTCTGGAAACACCATATATTTT. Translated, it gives CASSYVSGSGNTIYF.

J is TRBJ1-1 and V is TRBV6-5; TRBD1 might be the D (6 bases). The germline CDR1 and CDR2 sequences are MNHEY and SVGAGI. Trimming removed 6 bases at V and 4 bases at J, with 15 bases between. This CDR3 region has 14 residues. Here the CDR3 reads CASSGTGFGTEAFF. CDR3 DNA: TGTGCCAGCAGCGGTACAGGGTTTGGCACTGAAGCTTTCTTT.

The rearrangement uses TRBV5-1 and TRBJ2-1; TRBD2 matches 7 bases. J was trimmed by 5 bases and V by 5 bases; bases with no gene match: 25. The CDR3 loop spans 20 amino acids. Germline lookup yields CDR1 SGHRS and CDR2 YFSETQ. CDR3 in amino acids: CASSPRGGSPDIQSHNEQFF. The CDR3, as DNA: TGCGCCAGCAGTCCCAGAGGCGGGAGTCCAGACATCCAATCGCACAATGAGCAGTTCTTC.

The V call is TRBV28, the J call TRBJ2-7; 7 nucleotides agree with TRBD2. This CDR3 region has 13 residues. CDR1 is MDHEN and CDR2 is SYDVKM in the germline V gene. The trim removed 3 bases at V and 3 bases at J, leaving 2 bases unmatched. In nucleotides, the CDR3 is TGTGCCAGCAGTTTGGGGGGGGGCTACGAGCAGTACTTC. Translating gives CASSLGGGYEQYF.